Sequencing of this T cell receptor (beta chain) was carried out in a study of read filtering for tumor transcriptome and immune sequencing. Study at large: Transcriptome libraries were built from DNase-treated RNA.

CDR3 length: 15 residues. V was trimmed by 7 bases and J by 1 base, leaving 14 bases between them. Germline V gene data show CDR1 as SEHNR and CDR2 as FQNEAQ (reference sequence). This library used around 0.4 ug RNA and molecular barcoded adaptors spanning alpha/delta and beta/gamma chains. TCRdb reprocessed the reads with MiXCR, giving one entry per CDR3 protein. The profile covers tens of thousands of distinct CDR3 sequences, with about 15% appearing a single time and 45% taken by the ten largest. This clonotype was recorded many times. Its antigen is unidentified. Study-level results: In IR-seq, single-read clonotypes were roughly 80% of clonotypes but around 3.2% of reads. RNA-seq captured clonotypes less deeply and reliably than IR-seq. Dropping single-read clonotypes raised IR-seq and RNA-seq shared-clonotype correlation.

V and J are TRBV7-9 and TRBJ1-5, with D perhaps matching TRBD1 (5 bases). Sequencing was done on a sample of a population of CD138-negative cells sorted from bone marrow. The sequence came from a donor at least 40 years old with multiple myeloma. The CDR3 DNA reads as TGTGCCAGCACCCGGGACGGAATAAGCAATCAGCCCCAGCATTTT. Encoded protein: CASTRDGISNQPQHF.